A selection of T cell receptor beta chains follows, all from one sample in a study of blood T cells in healthy people across ages. A single record per CDR3 protein comes from TCRdb applying MiXCR to the 5' RACE reads. The top ten clones hold around 2.1% of a sample with about 1.8 million distinct CDR3 sequences, about 50% of them seen once. The specimen sequenced was blood. These receptor sequences come from a woman aged 40 to 50 in good health. The CDR3 runs from the conserved cysteine through the conserved F or W. Fields, in order: J gene, CDR3 length, clone size, D gene, V gene, CDR3 DNA, CDR3 protein. The D gene is left open where the match is weak. Clone size is not always given. Where it is, it says once, few, many or a class for expanded clones.

>TRBJ2-5|15|-|-|TRBV7-9
TGTGCCAGCAGCGGTAGACTAGTGGGCAAAGAGACCCAGTACTTC
CASSGRLVGKETQYF
>TRBJ2-1|15|few|-|TRBV5-6
TGTGCCAGCAGCTTGCGAGGACAGCCACACAATGAGCAGTTCTTC
CASSLRGQPHNEQFF
>TRBJ2-7|14|-|TRBD1|TRBV12-3/TRBV12-4
TGTGCCAGCAGTTTCGACCCGGTCAAGGGGGCCCAGTACTTC
CASSFDPVKGAQYF
>TRBJ2-1|15|-|TRBD2|TRBV20-1
TGCAGTGCTAGAGGTGCGTCTAGCGGGTTCGATGAGCAGTTCTTC
CSARGASSGFDEQFF
>TRBJ1-2|14|-|-|TRBV11-1
TGTGCCAGCAGCCTATCGACAGCGAACTATGGCTACACCTTC
CASSLSTANYGYTF
>TRBJ1-5|13|-|-|TRBV4-3
TGCGCCAGCAGCCAAGATATGGGTGAGCCCCAGCATTTT
CASSQDMGEPQHF
>TRBJ2-3|11|few|-|TRBV27
TGTGCCACCCGAGGAACAGATACGCAGTATTTT
CATRGTDTQYF
>TRBJ1-6|15|-|TRBD1|TRBV6-6
TGTGCCAGCAGTGACAGGGGGACATTCGATTCACCCCTCCACTTT
CASSDRGTFDSPLHF
>TRBJ2-7|13|few|-|TRBV29-1
TGCAGCGTTGTAGGGCCCAAACTCTACGAGCAGTACTTC
CSVVGPKLYEQYF
>TRBJ2-3|16|-|TRBD1|TRBV10-1
TGCGCCAGCAGTGAGTCGAACCCCGACAGGGCACCTGCGCAGTATTTT
CASSESNPDRAPAQYF
>TRBJ2-1|13|-|-|TRBV25-1
TGTGCCAGCAGTGGGCAGTTCTACAATGAGCAGTTCTTC
CASSGQFYNEQFF
>TRBJ1-2|15|-|-|TRBV7-2
TGTGCCAGCAGCCTAACCTCCGCAGGGGAGGCCGGCTACACCTTC
CASSLTSAGEAGYTF
>TRBJ2-1|16|-|-|TRBV20-1
TGCAGTGCTAGAGGGAACTTGCGGGGCTCCTACAATGAGCAGTTCTTC
CSARGNLRGSYNEQFF
>TRBJ2-5|15|-|TRBD1|TRBV9
TGTGCCAGCAGCGTTACGGGACAGGTCGGAGGTACCCAGTACTTC
CASSVTGQVGGTQYF
>TRBJ2-3|13|-|-|TRBV6-5
TGTGCCAGCACCGACTGGTCCACAGATACGCAGTATTTT
CASTDWSTDTQYF
>TRBJ2-7|14|many|TRBD1|TRBV12-3/TRBV12-4
TGTGCCAGCAGTTCCCGGGGACAGACCTACGAGCAGTACTTC
CASSSRGQTYEQYF
>TRBJ1-2|13|-|-|TRBV20-1
TGCAGTGAAAAATTAGAAGCTAACTATGGCTACACCTTC
CSEKLEANYGYTF
>TRBJ1-2|15|-|TRBD1|TRBV6-5
TGTGCCAGCAGTTACTCTCCAGGGGGCTACTATGGCTACACCTTC
CASSYSPGGYYGYTF
>TRBJ2-7|14|many|-|TRBV28
TGTGCCAGCAGTCCTGCGACGGTTACCTACGAGCAGTACTTC
CASSPATVTYEQYF
>TRBJ1-2|15|-|TRBD1|TRBV11-2
TGTGCCAGCAGCTCCCGGGACAGGGTTTATGGTGGCTACACCTTC
CASSSRDRVYGGYTF
>TRBJ1-2|14|-|TRBD1|TRBV18
TGTGCCAGCTCGTCGGGACAGAGGTTTACTGGCTACACCTTC
CASSSGQRFTGYTF
>TRBJ2-1|15|few|TRBD1|TRBV5-6
TGTGCCAGCAGCTCCCGACAGGGGGCGAGGAATGAGCAGTTCTTC
CASSSRQGARNEQFF
>TRBJ2-5|16|few|-|TRBV6-2/TRBV6-3
TGTGCCAGCAGTTACAGCTGGACAGAAGCCCAAGAGACCCAGTACTTC
CASSYSWTEAQETQYF
>TRBJ2-1|15|-|TRBD2|TRBV6-2/TRBV6-3
TGTGCCACGCGGACTAGCGGGTCCAGGGGAGAGACCCAGTTCTTC
CATRTSGSRGETQFF
>TRBJ2-7|12|-|-|TRBV10-1
TGCGCCAGCAGTGTCGGGGTCCACGAGCAGTACTTC
CASSVGVHEQYF
>TRBJ1-4|11|-|-|TRBV28
TGTGCCAGCAGTTTTATGGGGGAAATGTTTTTT
CASSFMGEMFF
>TRBJ1-2|12|-|-|TRBV20-1
TGCAGTGCTAGAGACAGACCCTATGGCTACACCTTC
CSARDRPYGYTF
>TRBJ2-3|15|-|TRBD2|TRBV5-1
TGCACCAGCAGCCCCCCTGGGGGGGGCACAGATACGCAGTATTTT
CTSSPPGGGTDTQYF
>TRBJ2-5|19|few|TRBD2|TRBV28
TGTGCCAGCAGTTTAGGGCTAGCGGGCGGGGGCGAGGACGAAGAGACCCAGTACTTC
CASSLGLAGGGEDEETQYF
>TRBJ2-7|14|many|-|TRBV7-2
TGTGCCAGCAGCTTGGTGGGCTTCTCCTACGAGCAGTACTTC
CASSLVGFSYEQYF
>TRBJ2-7|16|-|-|TRBV6-2/TRBV6-3
TGTGCCAGCAGTTACTCGACGGCAGGTCGGTCCTACGAGCAGTACTTC
CASSYSTAGRSYEQYF
>TRBJ2-3|15|-|TRBD2|TRBV9
TGTGCCAGCAGCGTAGGCGAGTGGGGGGGGTCTACGCAGTATTTT
CASSVGEWGGSTQYF
>TRBJ1-5|13|few|-|TRBV4-2
TGTGCCAGCAGCCAAGATTTGAGTCAGCCCCAGCATTTT
CASSQDLSQPQHF